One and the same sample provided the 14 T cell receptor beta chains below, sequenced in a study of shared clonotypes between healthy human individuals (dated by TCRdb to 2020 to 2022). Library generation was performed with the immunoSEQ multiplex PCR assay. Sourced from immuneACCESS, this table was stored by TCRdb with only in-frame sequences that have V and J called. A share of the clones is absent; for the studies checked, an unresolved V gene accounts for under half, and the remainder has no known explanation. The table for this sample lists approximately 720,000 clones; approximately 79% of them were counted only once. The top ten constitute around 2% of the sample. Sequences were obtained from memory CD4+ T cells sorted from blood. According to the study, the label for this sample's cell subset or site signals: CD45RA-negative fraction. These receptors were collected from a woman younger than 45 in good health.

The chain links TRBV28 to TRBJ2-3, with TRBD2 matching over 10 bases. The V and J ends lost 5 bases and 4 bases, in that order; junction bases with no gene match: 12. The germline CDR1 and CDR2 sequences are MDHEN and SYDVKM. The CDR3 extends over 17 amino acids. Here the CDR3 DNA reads TGTGCCAGCAGTCCCGACCCTAGCGGGAGAGGCGCAGATACGCAGTATTTT. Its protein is CASSPDPSGRGADTQYF.

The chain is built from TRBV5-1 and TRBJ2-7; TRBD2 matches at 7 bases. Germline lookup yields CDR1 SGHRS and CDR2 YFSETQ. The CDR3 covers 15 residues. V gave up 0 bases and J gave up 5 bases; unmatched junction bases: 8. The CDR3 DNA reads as TGCGCCAGCAGCTTGGCGGTAGCGGGTACCCACGAGCAGTACTTC. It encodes CASSLAVAGTHEQYF.

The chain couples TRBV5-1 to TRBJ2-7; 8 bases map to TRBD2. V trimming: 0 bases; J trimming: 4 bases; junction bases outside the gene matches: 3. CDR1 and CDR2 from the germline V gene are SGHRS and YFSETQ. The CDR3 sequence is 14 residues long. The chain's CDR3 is CASSLEASGYEQYF. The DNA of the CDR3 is TGCGCCAGCAGCTTGGAAGCTAGCGGGTACGAGCAGTACTTC.

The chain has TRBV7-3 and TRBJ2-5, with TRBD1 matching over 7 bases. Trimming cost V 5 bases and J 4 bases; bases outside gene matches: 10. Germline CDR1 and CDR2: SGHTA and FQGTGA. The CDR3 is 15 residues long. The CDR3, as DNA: TGTGCCAGCAGCACAGGGGTAGGTGTAGGAGAGACCCAGTACTTC. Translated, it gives CASSTGVGVGETQYF.

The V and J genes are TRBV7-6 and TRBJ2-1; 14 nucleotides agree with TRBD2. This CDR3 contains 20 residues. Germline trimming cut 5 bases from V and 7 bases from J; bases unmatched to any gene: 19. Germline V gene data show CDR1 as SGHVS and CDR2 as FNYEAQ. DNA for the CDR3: TGTGCCAGCAGCCCCCGCGATCCGGGGACTAGCGGGAGTACTTATAATGAGCAGTTCTTC. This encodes CASSPRDPGTSGSTYNEQFF.

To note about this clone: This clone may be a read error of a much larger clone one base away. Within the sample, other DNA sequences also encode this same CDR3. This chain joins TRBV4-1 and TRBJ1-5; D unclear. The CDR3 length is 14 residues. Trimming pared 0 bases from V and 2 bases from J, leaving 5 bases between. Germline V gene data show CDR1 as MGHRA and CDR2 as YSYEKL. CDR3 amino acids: CASSQDEGNQPQHF. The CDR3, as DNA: TGCGCCAGCAGCCAAGACGAGGGCAATCAGCCCCAGCATTTT.

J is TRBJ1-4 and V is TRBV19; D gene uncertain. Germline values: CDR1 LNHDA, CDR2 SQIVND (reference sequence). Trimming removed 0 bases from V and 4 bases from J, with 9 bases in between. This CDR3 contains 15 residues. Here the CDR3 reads CASSIDRRNNEKLFF. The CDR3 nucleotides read TGTGCCAGTAGTATAGATCGAAGGAATAATGAAAAACTGTTTTTT.

The CDR3 reads CASSPSSRGGDTQYF. The CDR3 DNA reads as TGTGCCAGCTCACCATCGTCCAGGGGGGGAGATACGCAGTATTTT. The chain employs TRBV18 and TRBJ2-3; either TRBD1 or TRBD2 may fit D (7 bases each). Trimming took off 2 bases at V and 5 bases at J, with 14 bases between the two ends. Looked up from germline, CDR1 is KGHSH and CDR2 is LQKENI. The CDR3 has 15 amino acids.

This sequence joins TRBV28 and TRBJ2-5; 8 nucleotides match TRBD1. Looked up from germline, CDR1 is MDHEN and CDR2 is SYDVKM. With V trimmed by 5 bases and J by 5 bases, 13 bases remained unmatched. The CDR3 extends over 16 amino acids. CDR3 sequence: CASSPQGAASEETQYF. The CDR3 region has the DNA TGTGCCAGCAGTCCCCAGGGGGCAGCTAGCGAGGAGACCCAGTACTTC.

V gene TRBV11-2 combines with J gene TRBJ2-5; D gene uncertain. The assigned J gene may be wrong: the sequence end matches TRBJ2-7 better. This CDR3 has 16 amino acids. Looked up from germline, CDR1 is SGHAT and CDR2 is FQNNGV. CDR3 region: CASSLDIGQIPYEQYF. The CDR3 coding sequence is TGTGCCAGCAGCTTAGATATTGGGCAGATTCCCTACGAGCAGTACTTC.

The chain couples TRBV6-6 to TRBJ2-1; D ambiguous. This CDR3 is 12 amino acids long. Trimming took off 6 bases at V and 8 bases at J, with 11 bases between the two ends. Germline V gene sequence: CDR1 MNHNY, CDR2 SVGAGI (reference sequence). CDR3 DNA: TGTGCCAGCAGCCCCCTGGGGTATGAGCAGTTCTTC. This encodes CASSPLGYEQFF.

The CDR3 coding sequence is TGTGCCAGCAGCCGGAGACTAGCGGGGAAGCTCTACAATGAGCAGTTCTTC. This encodes CASSRRLAGKLYNEQFF. The chain links TRBV11-2 to TRBJ2-1, with 11 bases identical to TRBD2. After removal of 5 bases from V and 3 bases from J, the junction contained 9 bases not matched to a gene. Germline CDR1 and CDR2: SGHAT and FQNNGV. The CDR3 covers 17 residues. The full variable domain, with the rest looked up from reference TRBV11-2 and TRBJ2-1, is EAGVAQSPRYKIIEKRQSVAFWCNPISGHATLYWYQQILGQGPKLLIQFQNNGVVDDSQLPKDRFSAERLKGVDSTLKIQPAKLEDSAVYLCASSRRLAGKLYNEQFFGPGTRLTVL.

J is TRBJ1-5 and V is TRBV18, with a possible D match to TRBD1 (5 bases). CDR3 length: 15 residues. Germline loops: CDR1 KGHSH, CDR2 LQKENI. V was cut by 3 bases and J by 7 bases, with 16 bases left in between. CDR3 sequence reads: CASSPQDGGDQPQHF. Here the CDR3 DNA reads TGTGCCAGCTCACCCCAGGACGGAGGGGACCAGCCCCAGCATTTT.

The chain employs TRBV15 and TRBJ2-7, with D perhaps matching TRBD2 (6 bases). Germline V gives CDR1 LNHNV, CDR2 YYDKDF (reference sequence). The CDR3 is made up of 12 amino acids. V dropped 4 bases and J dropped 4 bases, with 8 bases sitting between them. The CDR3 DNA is TGTGCCACCAGCATGGGGGGTTACGAGCAGTACTTC. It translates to CATSMGGYEQYF.